Below are 26 T cell receptor beta chains sequenced from a single sample in a study of blood T cell repertoires in COVID-19. Libraries were prepared by immunoSEQ multiplex PCR; TCRdb keeps only in-frame clonotypes and omits some of them. The table shows a few hundred thousand clones, with 88% occurring only once. Sample: peripheral blood. Receptor source: a woman in her 30s with COVID-19, enrolled during active disease.

In its sample, this clone was seen a few times. The chain recombines TRBV1 with TRBJ2-7; the D segment call TRBD2 is taken from the table without a DNA check. TRBV1 is given as a pseudogene. The CDR3 length is 11 residues. The CDR3 DNA reads as TGCACCAGCAGCGTTCGCTACGAGCAGTACTTC. Protein: CTSSVRYEQYF.

The gene calls are TRBV6-5 and TRBJ2-5; 8 positions agree with TRBD1. Losses at the gene ends were 6 bases for V and 11 bases for J; bases not matched to a gene: 11. The CDR3 runs to 13 residues. Germline-derived CDR1 and CDR2 are MNHEY and SVGAGI. The CDR3: CASRGTGQGNQYF. CDR3 DNA: TGTGCCAGCAGGGGTACCGGACAGGGCAATCAGTACTTC.

V is TRBV5-1 and J is TRBJ2-1; 10 positions agree with TRBD2. From germline, CDR1 is SGHRS and CDR2 YFSETQ. V dropped 4 bases and J dropped 7; count of bases not matched to a gene: 17. This CDR3 has 18 amino acids. The DNA for the CDR3 is TGCGCCAGCAGCCTTCAACCGCCGGGACTAGCGATTTCGAATGAGCAGTTCTTC. Translating it yields CASSLQPPGLAISNEQFF.

The V call is TRBV2, the J call TRBJ1-1; 9 nucleotides match TRBD1. Germline CDR1 SNHLY, CDR2 FYNNEI. V was pared by 5 bases and J by 3 bases, with 7 bases of the junction left unmatched. The CDR3 has 15 amino acids. CDR3 region: CASSSPGQGDTEAFF. CDR3 DNA sequence: TGTGCCAGCAGTTCACCGGGACAGGGAGACACTGAAGCTTTCTTT. Combining the CDR3 with reference TRBV2 and TRBJ1-1 gives the whole variable domain EPEVTQTPSHQVTQMGQEVILRCVPISNHLYFYWYRQILGQKVEFLVSFYNNEISEKSEIFDDQFSVERPDGSNFTLKIRSTKLEDSAMYFCASSSPGQGDTEAFFGQGTRLTVV.

This clone has more than one count but fewer than ten. The V gene is TRBV27, the J gene TRBJ2-1; TRBD2 matches 15 bases. CDR3 size: 16 residues. V lost 6 bases to trimming and J lost 9 bases; unmatched junction nucleotides: 9. Germline CDR1 MNHEY, CDR2 SMNVEV (reference sequence). CDR3 sequence (DNA): TGTGCCAGCAGCCCATGGACTAGCGGGAGGGCCAGTGAGCAGTTCTTC. Encoded protein: CASSPWTSGRASEQFF.

J is TRBJ1-5 and V is TRBV6-2 or TRBV6-3; 8 positions match TRBD1. The CDR3 is made up of 15 amino acids. Germline values: CDR1 MNHEY, CDR2 SVGEGT. J lost 2 bases, V lost 5 bases, and 5 bases had no gene match. The CDR3 bases are TGTGCCAGCAGTATTCCAGGGGGCGGCAATCAGCCCCAGCATTTT. Its protein product is CASSIPGGGNQPQHF.

This chain links TRBV5-5 with TRBJ2-7, with 8 positions matching TRBD1. Germline-derived CDR1 and CDR2 are SGHKS and YYEKEE (reference sequence). Trimming took 4 bases from V and 0 from J; bases not matched to a gene: 9. The CDR3 covers 16 residues. The CDR3 loop is CASSGIPGQASYEQYF. In DNA, the CDR3 is TGTGCCAGCAGCGGCATCCCGGGACAGGCCTCCTACGAGCAGTACTTC.

This clone appeared once. V and J are TRBV3-1 (or the pseudogene TRBV3-2) and TRBJ1-1; tentatively, D is TRBD1 (5 bases). CDR1 is LGHDT, CDR2 YNNKEL, per germline (reference sequence). The V and J ends lost 4 bases and 5 bases respectively, with 17 bases between them. This CDR3 comprises 15 residues. The CDR3 region is CASSPRGSGWTEAFF. The CDR3 bases are TGTGCCAGCAGCCCGCGGGGTTCAGGGTGGACTGAAGCTTTCTTT.

The DNA of the CDR3 is TGTGCCAGCAGCTTAGGGGGCAGTGAAGAGACCCAGTACTTC. This sequence encodes CASSLGGSEETQYF. The gene calls are TRBV13 and TRBJ2-5; unclear D gene. Germline CDR1 is PRHDT and CDR2 is FYEKMQ (reference sequence). V was clipped by 0 bases and J by 3 bases, with 8 bases between them. The CDR3 is 14 residues long. Using reference TRBV13 and TRBJ2-5 for the parts outside the CDR3, the full variable domain is AAGVIQSPRHLIKEKRETATLKCYPIPRHDTVYWYQQGPGQDPQFLISFYEKMQSDKGSIPDRFSAQQFSDYHSELNMSSLELGDSALYFCASSLGGSEETQYFGPGTRLLVL.

The chain recombines TRBV4-1 with TRBJ2-1; 8 bases agree with TRBD2. The V segment lost 3 bases and the J segment 4 bases; nucleotides outside the gene matches: 8. Germline V CDR1 and CDR2: MGHRA, YSYEKL. The CDR3 totals 16 residues. CDR3 sequence reads: CASSQRAGEGYNEQFF. The CDR3 region has the DNA TGCGCCAGCAGCCAGAGAGCGGGAGAAGGTTACAATGAGCAGTTCTTC.

This sequence joins TRBV5-1 and TRBJ2-1; TRBD1 is a possible D gene (7 bases). Trimming took off 3 bases at V and 2 bases at J, with 27 bases between the two ends. CDR1 is SGHRS, CDR2 YFSETQ, per germline. This CDR3 is built from 20 residues. CDR3 bases: TGCGCCAGCAGCTCGGGACAGCCGCGGCTGGGACTGCCTCCCTACAATGAGCAGTTCTTC. Its protein is CASSSGQPRLGLPPYNEQFF.

The V and J genes are TRBV7-2 and TRBJ2-2; tentatively, D is TRBD2 (6 bases). With 1 base removed from V and 4 bases from J, the gap between germline ends came to 7 bases. Germline V gives CDR1 SGHTA, CDR2 FQGNSA. The CDR3 covers 14 residues. This CDR3 reads CASSLGGVTGELFF. CDR3 DNA sequence: TGTGCCAGCAGCTTAGGCGGGGTCACCGGGGAGCTGTTTTTT.

This clone has only a few counts. V usage is TRBV5-5 and J usage is TRBJ2-7, with D possibly TRBD1 on 6 matching bases. V lost 0 bases and J lost 3, with 7 bases in between. Germline loops: CDR1 SGHKS, CDR2 YYEKEE (reference sequence). The CDR3 covers 13 residues. CDR3 loop: CASSLGTVYEQYF. The CDR3 DNA is TGTGCCAGCAGCTTGGGGACAGTCTACGAGCAGTACTTC.

This chain uses TRBV28 with TRBJ2-1; D is perhaps TRBD2 (5 bases). The CDR3 has 14 amino acids. CDR1 MDHEN and CDR2 SYDVKM come from the germline V gene. V dropped 10 bases and J dropped 0 bases, with 13 bases sitting between them. CDR3 coding DNA: TGTGCCACCCTCCCGAGCGGCTCCTACAATGAGCAGTTCTTC. This codes for CATLPSGSYNEQFF.

This chain joins TRBV9 and TRBJ2-1; the match to TRBD2 covers 8 bases. This CDR3 has 16 amino acids. Looked up from germline, CDR1 is SGDLS and CDR2 is YYNGEE. V lost 0 bases, J lost 7 bases, and 9 bases stayed unmatched. Here the CDR3 DNA reads TGTGCCAGCAGCGTAGACGGGAGGGCCTTTACGAATGAGCAGTTCTTC. It yields the protein CASSVDGRAFTNEQFF. The full variable domain, with the rest looked up from reference TRBV9 and TRBJ2-1, is DSGVTQTPKHLITATGQRVTLRCSPRSGDLSVYWYQQSLDQGLQFLIQYYNGEERAKGNILERFSAQQFPDLHSELNLSSLELGDSALYFCASSVDGRAFTNEQFFGPGTRLTVL.

The chain has TRBV27 and TRBJ2-7; D might be TRBD1 (5 bases). Trimming stripped 0 bases from V and 2 bases from J, with 14 bases between. This CDR3 is 16 amino acids long. Per the germline V gene, CDR1 is MNHEY and CDR2 is SMNVEV (reference sequence). CDR3 DNA sequence: TGTGCCAGCAGTTTATCGGCTCAGGGATTAGCCTACGAGCAGTACTTC. It is translated as CASSLSAQGLAYEQYF.

The V and J genes are TRBV30 and TRBJ2-2; weak D call: TRBD1 (5 bases). V dropped 7 bases and J dropped 6 bases, with 9 bases sitting between them. CDR1 is GTSNPN, CDR2 SVGIG, per germline (reference sequence). This CDR3 is built from 11 residues. The CDR3 protein is CASQDPGELFF. The CDR3 coding sequence is TGTGCCTCACAGGACCCCGGGGAGCTGTTTTTT.

The rearrangement joins TRBV27 to TRBJ2-7; D unresolved. Per the germline V gene, CDR1 is MNHEY and CDR2 is SMNVEV (reference sequence). CDR3 length equals 15 residues. V lost 0 bases, J lost 2 bases, and 11 bases lay in between. CDR3 in DNA: TGTGCCAGCAGTTTATCGACCAGGTCAACCTACGAGCAGTACTTC. Its protein product is CASSLSTRSTYEQYF.

The J gene is TRBJ2-2, the V gene TRBV7-3; possible D gene TRBD2, 5 bases. Germline V gene data show CDR1 as SGHTA and CDR2 as FQGTGA. The CDR3 is 15 residues long. Deletions cut 6 bases from V and 2 bases from J, with 13 bases between. The CDR3 DNA reads TGTGCCAGCAGTCTAATCGGAGGAAACACCGGGGAGCTGTTTTTT. Encoded protein: CASSLIGGNTGELFF. The variable domain in full, completed from reference TRBV7-3 and TRBJ2-2, reads GAGVSQTPSNKVTEKGKYVELRCDPISGHTALYWYRQSLGQGPEFLIYFQGTGAADDSGLPNDRFFAVRPEGSVSTLKIQRTERGDSAVYLCASSLIGGNTGELFFGEGSRLTVL.

This rearrangement joins TRBV2 to TRBJ1-1, with D unclear. V lost 3 bases to trimming and J lost 5 bases, with 13 bases between them. This CDR3 is 14 amino acids long. Per the germline V gene, CDR1 is SNHLY and CDR2 is FYNNEI. The CDR3 loop reads CASSEDLGVTEAFF. As DNA, the CDR3 is TGTGCCAGCAGTGAGGATCTGGGCGTGACTGAAGCTTTCTTT.

This chain joins TRBV4-3 and TRBJ2-1; perhaps TRBD2 as D (6 bases). The germline CDR1 and CDR2 sequences are LGHNA and YSLEER. Between the trimmed V and J ends, which lost 8 bases and 6 bases, there was a span of 17 bases. The CDR3 runs to 14 residues. The CDR3 DNA is TGCGCCAGCTCGCCGCGGCCCGGGGGCAATGAGCAGTTCTTC. As protein: CASSPRPGGNEQFF.

This clone was detected only a few times. The gene calls are TRBV7-2 and TRBJ1-5, with D perhaps matching TRBD1 (5 bases). The CDR3 is 14 amino acids. CDR1 SGHTA and CDR2 FQGNSA come from the germline V gene. Trimming shortened V by 2 bases and J by 7 bases, and 12 bases separated the two germline ends. As DNA, the CDR3 is TGTGCCAGCAGCTTACAGGGCGCCGGACAGCCCCAGCATTTT. It translates to CASSLQGAGQPQHF.

J is TRBJ1-3 and V is TRBV9, with 7 bases matching TRBD1. The CDR3 length is 14 residues. The junction had 4 bases not matched to a gene; V was cut back by 4 bases and J by 3 bases. In germline, CDR1 is SGDLS, CDR2 YYNGEE. In nucleotides, the CDR3 is TGTGCCAGCAGCAGTGCAGGGGGTGGAAACACCATATATTTT. Its protein product is CASSSAGGGNTIYF.

The CDR3 bases are TGTGCCACCAGTGCTGTCGTCGGGGTCGGGGAGGAGCAGTTCTTC. It yields the protein CATSAVVGVGEEQFF. The rearrangement uses TRBV24-1 and TRBJ2-1; maybe TRBD2 (5 bases). The CDR3 has 15 amino acids. Per the germline V gene, CDR1 is KGHDR and CDR2 is SFDVKD. V was cut by 5 bases and J by 10 bases, with 20 bases left in between.

About this clone itself: In the same sample, other DNA sequences code for this CDR3. The V call is TRBV30, the J call TRBJ1-5, with no clear D. The CDR3 totals 14 residues. The ends were cut back, 1 base at V and 1 base at J, with 8 bases in the middle. The germline gives CDR1 GTSNPN, CDR2 SVGIG (reference sequence). The DNA for the CDR3 is TGTGCCTGGAGTGGAGGGCAGAGCAATCAGCCCCAGCATTTT. This codes for CAWSGGQSNQPQHF.

The chain carries TRBV7-8 and TRBJ2-7; 10 bases are shared with TRBD2. Germline V CDR1 and CDR2: SGHVS, FQNEAQ. The V and J ends lost 2 bases and 0 bases, in that order; junction bases with no gene match: 1. The length of the CDR3 is 15 residues. The CDR3 protein is CASSLRLAGSYEQYF. The CDR3, as DNA: TGTGCCAGCAGCTTAAGACTAGCGGGCTCCTACGAGCAGTACTTC.